The T cell receptor (beta chain) under discussion was sequenced for a study of control samples from healthy donors and cancer patients. Clones were sequenced by immunoSEQ multiplex PCR, and TCRdb holds only the in-frame ones, with some missing. The table lists around 110,000 clones, about 93% of them singletons. Looked up from germline, CDR1 is LNHDA and CDR2 is SQIVND (reference sequence). Trimming left V 7 bases short and J 0 bases short, with 3 bases between. This CDR3 is built from 12 residues. This TCR derives from a man younger than 45 in good health. The chain uses TRBV19 and TRBJ2-2; D unclear. Sequencing input: blood. CDR3 nucleotide sequence: TGTGCCAGTATGGCGAACACCGGGGAGCTGTTTTTT. Its protein product is CASMANTGELFF.